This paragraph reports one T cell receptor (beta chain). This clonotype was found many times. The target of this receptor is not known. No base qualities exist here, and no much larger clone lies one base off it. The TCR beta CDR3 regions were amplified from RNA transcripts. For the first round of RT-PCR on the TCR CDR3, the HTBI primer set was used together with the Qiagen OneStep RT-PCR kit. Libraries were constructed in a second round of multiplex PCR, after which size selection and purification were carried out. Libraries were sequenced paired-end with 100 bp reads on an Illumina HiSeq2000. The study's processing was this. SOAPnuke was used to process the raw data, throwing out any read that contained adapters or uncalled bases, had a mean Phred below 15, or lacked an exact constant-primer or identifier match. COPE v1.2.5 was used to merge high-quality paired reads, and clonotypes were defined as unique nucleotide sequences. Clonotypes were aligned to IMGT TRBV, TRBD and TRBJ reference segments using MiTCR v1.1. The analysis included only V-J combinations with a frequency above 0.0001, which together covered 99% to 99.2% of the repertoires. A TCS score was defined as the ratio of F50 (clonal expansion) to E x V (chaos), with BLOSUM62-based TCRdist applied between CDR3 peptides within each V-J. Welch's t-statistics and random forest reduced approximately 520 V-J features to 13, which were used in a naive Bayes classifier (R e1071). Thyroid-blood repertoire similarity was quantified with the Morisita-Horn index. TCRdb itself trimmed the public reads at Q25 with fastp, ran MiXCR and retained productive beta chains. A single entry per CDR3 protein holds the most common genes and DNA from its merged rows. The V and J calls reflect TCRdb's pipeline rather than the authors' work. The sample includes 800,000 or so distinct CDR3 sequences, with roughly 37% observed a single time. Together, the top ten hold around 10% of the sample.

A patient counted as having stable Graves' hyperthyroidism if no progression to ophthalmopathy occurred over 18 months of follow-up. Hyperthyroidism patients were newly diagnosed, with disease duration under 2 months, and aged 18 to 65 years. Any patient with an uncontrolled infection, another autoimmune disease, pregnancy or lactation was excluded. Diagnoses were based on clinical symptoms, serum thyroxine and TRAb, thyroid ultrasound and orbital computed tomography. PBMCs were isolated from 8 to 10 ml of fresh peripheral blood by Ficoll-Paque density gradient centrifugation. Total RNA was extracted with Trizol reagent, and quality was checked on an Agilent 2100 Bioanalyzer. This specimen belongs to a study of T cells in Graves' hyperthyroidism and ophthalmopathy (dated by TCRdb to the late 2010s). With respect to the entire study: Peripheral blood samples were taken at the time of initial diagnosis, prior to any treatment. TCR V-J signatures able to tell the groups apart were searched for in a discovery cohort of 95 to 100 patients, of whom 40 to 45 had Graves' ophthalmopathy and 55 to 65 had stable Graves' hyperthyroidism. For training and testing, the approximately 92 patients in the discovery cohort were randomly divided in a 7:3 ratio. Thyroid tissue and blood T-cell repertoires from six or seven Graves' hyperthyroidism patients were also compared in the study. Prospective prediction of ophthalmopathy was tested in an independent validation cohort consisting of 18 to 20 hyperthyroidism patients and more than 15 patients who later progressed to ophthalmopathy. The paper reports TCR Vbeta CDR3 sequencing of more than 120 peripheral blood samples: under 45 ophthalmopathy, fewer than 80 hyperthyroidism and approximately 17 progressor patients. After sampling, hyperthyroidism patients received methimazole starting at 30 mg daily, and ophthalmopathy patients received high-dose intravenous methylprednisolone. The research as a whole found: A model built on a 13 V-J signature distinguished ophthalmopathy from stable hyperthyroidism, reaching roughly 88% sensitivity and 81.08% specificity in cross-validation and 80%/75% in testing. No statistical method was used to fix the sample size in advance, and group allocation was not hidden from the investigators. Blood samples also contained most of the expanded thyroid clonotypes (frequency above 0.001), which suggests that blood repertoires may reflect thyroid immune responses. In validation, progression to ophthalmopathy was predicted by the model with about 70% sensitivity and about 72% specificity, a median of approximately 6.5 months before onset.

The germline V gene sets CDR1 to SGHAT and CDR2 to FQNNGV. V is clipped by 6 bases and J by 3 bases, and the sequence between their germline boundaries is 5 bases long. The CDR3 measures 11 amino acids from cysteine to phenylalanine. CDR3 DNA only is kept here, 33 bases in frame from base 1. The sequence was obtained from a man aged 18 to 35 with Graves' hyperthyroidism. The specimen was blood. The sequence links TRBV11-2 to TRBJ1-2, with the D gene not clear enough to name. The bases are TGTGCCAGCAGTTTCGACTATGGCTACACCTTC. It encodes CASSFDYGYTF. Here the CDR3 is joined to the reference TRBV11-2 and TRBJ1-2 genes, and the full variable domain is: EAGVAQSPRYKIIEKRQSVAFWCNPISGHATLYWYQQILGQGPKLLIQFQNNGVVDDSQLPKDRFSAERLKGVDSTLKIQPAKLEDSAVYLCASSFDYGYTFGSGTRLTVV.